These 10 T cell receptor beta chains were all obtained from the same sample, sequenced in a study of T cells after yellow fever vaccination. One entry per CDR3 protein results from TCRdb running MiXCR on the 5' RACE reads. The data contain 250,000 or so distinct CDR3 sequences, roughly 6.2% of them singletons. Sequencing was performed on CD4+ T cells sorted from PBMCs, taken on the day of the yellow fever booster vaccination. These receptor sequences come from a young man who received the YFV17D yellow fever vaccine.

This clonotype was counted only a few times. This chain connects TRBV11-2 to TRBJ2-3; a weak D match, TRBD2 (6 bases). Trimming took 2 bases from V and 4 from J, leaving 16 bases between them. Germline V gives CDR1 SGHAT, CDR2 FQNNGV. This CDR3 contains 16 residues. CDR3 in amino acids: CASSLSRERDPDTQYF. The CDR3 nucleotides are TGTGCCAGCAGCTTAAGTCGGGAGAGGGACCCAGATACGCAGTATTTT.

This sequence joins TRBV6-2 or TRBV6-3 and TRBJ1-1, with no clear D. Germline CDR1 is MNHEY and CDR2 is SVGEGT. CDR3 length: 13 amino acids. V lost 11 bases and J 3 bases, leaving 16 bases between the germline ends. The CDR3 region is CAGRFGPDTEAFF. CDR3 DNA: TGTGCCGGGCGGTTCGGTCCAGACACTGAAGCTTTCTTT.

Only a few counts were recorded for this clonotype. The chain is built from TRBV11-2 and TRBJ1-1; D not resolved. Trimming removed 4 bases at V and 4 bases at J, with 28 bases between. This CDR3 has 19 amino acids. Germline CDR1 is SGHAT and CDR2 is FQNNGV. The CDR3 nucleotides are TGTGCCAGCAGCTCCTCCCTAATGGTCCTGGGAATCCATGGCACTGAAGCTTTCTTT. It is translated as CASSSSLMVLGIHGTEAFF.

About this clonotype itself: This may arise from a read error, as a much more abundant clone is one base away. The CDR3 DNA reads TGTGCCAGCAGATTAACTAGCGGCTACAATGAGCAGTTCTTC. This translates into CASRLTSGYNEQFF. V usage is TRBV7-2 and J usage is TRBJ2-1, with 8 bases that match TRBD2. Unmatched junction bases numbered 4, after V lost 6 bases and J lost 3 bases. Looked up from germline, CDR1 is SGHTA and CDR2 is FQGNSA. The CDR3 is 14 amino acids.

This clonotype has at least ten counts. V and J are TRBV20-1 and TRBJ1-2; 7 bases map to TRBD1. This CDR3 comprises 14 residues. CDR1 and CDR2 from the germline V gene are DFQATT and SNEGSKA (reference sequence). Trimming at V came to 4 bases and at J to 0 bases, leaving 5 bases not matched to a gene. CDR3 DNA sequence: TGCAGTGCTAAAGGACAGGCGTCTAACTATGGCTACACCTTC. This encodes CSAKGQASNYGYTF.

Only a few counts were recorded for this clonotype. CDR3 in amino acids: CASSTTGLYGYTF. The CDR3, as DNA: TGTGCCAGCAGCACGACAGGGCTCTATGGCTACACCTTC. This chain joins TRBV7-9 and TRBJ1-2, with TRBD1 identical over 7 bases. The V gene end was trimmed by 5 bases and the J gene end by 4 bases; junction bases not matched to a gene: 4. This CDR3 is 13 amino acids long. Germline V lookup: CDR1 SEHNR, CDR2 FQNEAQ (reference sequence).

This clonotype has just a few counts. This chain uses TRBV12-3 or TRBV12-4 with TRBJ2-7; no reliable D call. V lost 3 bases, J lost 3 bases, and 12 bases lay in between. The CDR3 loop spans 14 amino acids. The CDR3 here is CASSFRMMDYEQYF. CDR3 nucleotides: TGTGCCAGCAGTTTTCGAATGATGGACTACGAGCAGTACTTC.

This clonotype was observed many times. J is TRBJ2-7 and V is TRBV24-1, with 8 bases matching TRBD1. Trimming took 5 bases from V and 0 from J; bases not matched to a gene: 2. In germline, CDR1 is KGHDR, CDR2 SFDVKD. CDR3 length: 14 residues. The CDR3 nucleotides read TGTGCCACCAGTGCAGGGGGCGGCTCCTACGAGCAGTACTTC. The encoded protein is CATSAGGGSYEQYF.

This clonotype has more than one count but fewer than ten. This sequence joins TRBV5-1 and TRBJ2-2; perhaps D is TRBD1 or TRBD2 (5 bases each). Germline V gene data show CDR1 as SGHRS and CDR2 as YFSETQ. Trimming cost V 4 bases and J 0 bases, with 13 bases left between them. The CDR3 extends over 16 amino acids. The CDR3 DNA sequence: TGCGCCAGCAGCCGGGCCGGGGACCCGAACACCGGGGAGCTGTTTTTT. Translating gives CASSRAGDPNTGELFF.

The rearrangement joins TRBV18 to TRBJ1-2, with D possibly TRBD1 on 6 matching bases. The germline V gene encodes CDR1 KGHSH and CDR2 LQKENI. Trimming left V 5 bases short and J 4 bases short, with 14 bases between. This CDR3 spans 14 amino acids. CDR3 nucleotides: TGTGCCAGCTCAACGGACAGCCACCCCTATGGCTACACCTTC. Its translation is CASSTDSHPYGYTF.